Sequencing of this T cell receptor beta chain was carried out in a study of blood T cell repertoires in COVID-19. Study summary: Acute and convalescent COVID-19 samples came from the United States, Italy and Spain. PBMCs, B-cell-depleted T cells, or T cells were the source of the cDNA or gDNA that made up the material.

Original processing notes: Amplification with reference gene primers provided the estimates of nucleated cell counts. Repertoires were generated with immunoSEQ multiplex PCR, while TCRdb's copy carries only in-frame clones and drops some. V and J calls plus clone size are reproduced from that table; the DNA served to infer D and trimming. The repertoire holds some 180,000 clones, with less than 80% as singletons. From germline, CDR1 is SGHRS and CDR2 YFSETQ. Trimming at V came to 7 bases and at J to 6 bases, leaving 16 bases not matched to a gene. The CDR3 spans 16 residues. The clonotype was recovered from a man aged 45 to 65 who had recovered from COVID-19. The chain joins TRBV5-1 to TRBJ2-1; 7 nucleotides line up with TRBD2. The sequenced material came from peripheral blood. This chain's CDR3 is CASDYTSGTGGNEQFF. The CDR3 coding sequence is TGCGCCAGCGACTACACCAGCGGGACTGGGGGCAATGAGCAGTTCTTC.